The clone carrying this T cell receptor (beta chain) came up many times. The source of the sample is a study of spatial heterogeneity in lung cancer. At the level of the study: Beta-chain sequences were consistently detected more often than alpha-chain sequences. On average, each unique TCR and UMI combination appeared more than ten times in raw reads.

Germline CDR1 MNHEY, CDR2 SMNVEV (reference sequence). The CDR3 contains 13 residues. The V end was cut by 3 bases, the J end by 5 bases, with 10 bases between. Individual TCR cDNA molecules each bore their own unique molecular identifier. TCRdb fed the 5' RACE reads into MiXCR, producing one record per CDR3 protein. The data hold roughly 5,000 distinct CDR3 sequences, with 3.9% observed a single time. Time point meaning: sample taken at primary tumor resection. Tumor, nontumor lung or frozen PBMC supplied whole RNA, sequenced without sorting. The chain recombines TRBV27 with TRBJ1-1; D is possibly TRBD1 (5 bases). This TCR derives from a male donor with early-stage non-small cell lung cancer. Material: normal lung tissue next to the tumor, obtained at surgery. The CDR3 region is CASSFARETEAFF. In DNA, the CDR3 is TGTGCCAGCAGTTTCGCCAGGGAGACTGAAGCTTTCTTT.